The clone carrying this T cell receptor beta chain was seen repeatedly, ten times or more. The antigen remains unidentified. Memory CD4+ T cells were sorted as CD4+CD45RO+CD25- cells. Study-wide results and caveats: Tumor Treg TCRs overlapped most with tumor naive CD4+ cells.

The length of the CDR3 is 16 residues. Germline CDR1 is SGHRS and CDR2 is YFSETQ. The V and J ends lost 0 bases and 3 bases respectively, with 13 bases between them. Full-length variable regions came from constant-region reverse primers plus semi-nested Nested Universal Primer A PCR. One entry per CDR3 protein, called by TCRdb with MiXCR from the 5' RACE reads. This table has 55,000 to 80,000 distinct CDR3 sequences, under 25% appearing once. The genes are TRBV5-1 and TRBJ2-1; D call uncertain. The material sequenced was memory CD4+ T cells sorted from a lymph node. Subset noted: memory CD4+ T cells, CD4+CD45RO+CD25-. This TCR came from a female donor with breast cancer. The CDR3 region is CASSLAPTGSYNEQFF. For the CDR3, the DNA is TGCGCCAGCAGCTTGGCCCCCACGGGCAGCTACAATGAGCAGTTCTTC. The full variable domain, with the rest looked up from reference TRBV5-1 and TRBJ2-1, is KAGVTQTPRYLIKTRGQQVTLSCSPISGHRSVSWYQQTPGQGLQFLFEYFSETQRNKGNFPGRFSGRQFSNSRSEMNVSTLELGDSALYLCASSLAPTGSYNEQFFGPGTRLTVL.